This TCR beta chain was recorded in a study of T-cell memory formation after mild COVID-19. In the study overall: TCR clusters were mostly donor specific. Study findings and constraints: Among clones peaking at day 37 in the second wave, SARS-CoV-2 specificity remained unconfirmed. Contracting CD4+ clones were located mainly in CM and EM, and CD8+ clones in EMRA.

Germline V lookup: CDR1 SGHKS, CDR2 YYEKEE (reference sequence). V was clipped by 1 base and J by 3 bases, with 4 bases between them. This CDR3 is 13 amino acids long. TCRdb used MiXCR to reprocess the 5' RACE reads, holding one entry per CDR3 protein. This table holds roughly 110,000 distinct CDR3 sequences, 15% to 20% found once. In this sample, this clonotype turned up a few times. Its specificity is unknown. This sequence originates from an adult woman who had mild COVID-19 (a few samples of this study predate the infection). Cell type and time point are not known. This sequence joins TRBV5-5 and TRBJ2-2; D is unclear. Material: PBMCs or a T cell subset sorted from them (not recorded which). CDR3 in amino acids: CASSLRDTGELFF. In DNA, the CDR3 is TGTGCCAGCAGCTTGCGGGACACCGGGGAGCTGTTTTTT. Looking up the rest from reference TRBV5-5 and TRBJ2-2 gives the full variable domain: DAGVTQSPTHLIKTRGQQVTLRCSPISGHKSVSWYQQVLGQGPQFIFQYYEKEERGRGNFPDRFSARQFPNYSSELNVNALLLGDSALYLCASSLRDTGELFFGEGSRLTVL.